What follows are 5 T cell receptor beta chains derived from one specimen sequenced in a study of CD8 T cells in ankylosing spondylitis (dated 2017 in TCRdb). The library was obtained by 5' RACE. For sequencing, an Illumina HiSeq 2500 was employed. TCRdb passed the public sequencing reads through fastp at Q25 and MiXCR, retaining productive beta sequences. Identical CDR3 protein sequences are pooled into one entry, listed with their most common genes and DNA. The sample table contains 150,000 to 250,000 distinct CDR3 sequences; only one count was recorded for 9.5% to 15% of them. 16% of the sample is in the top ten clones. Sample: blood, either unsorted or a sorted T cell fraction (not recorded which). The receptors originated from a male donor with ankylosing spondylitis or in good health (not recorded which).

This clonotype was seen only a few times. The V and J genes are TRBV7-9 and TRBJ2-2; 10 nucleotides line up with TRBD1. J lost 4 bases, V lost 3 bases, and 5 bases had no gene match. Germline V gene lookup returns CDR1 SEHNR and CDR2 FQNEAQ (reference sequence). CDR3 size: 16 residues. As DNA, the CDR3 is TGTGCCAGCAGCTTGGGACAGGGGATCAGCACCGGGGAGCTGTTTTTT. Protein sequence: CASSLGQGISTGELFF.

The chain is built from TRBV11-2 and TRBJ2-1; 13 nucleotides line up with TRBD2. Germline CDR1 and CDR2: SGHAT and FQNNGV. Germline trimming cut 5 bases from V and 2 bases from J; bases unmatched to any gene: 9. The CDR3 is made up of 18 amino acids. CDR3 in DNA: TGTGCCAGCAGCACCTGGACTAGCGGGGGCCGGACCTACAATGAGCAGTTCTTC. It encodes CASSTWTSGGRTYNEQFF.

This clonotype has more than one count but fewer than ten. This sequence joins TRBV7-9 and TRBJ2-7; D is perhaps TRBD1 (6 bases). Germline CDR1 and CDR2: SEHNR and FQNEAQ (reference sequence). The CDR3 has 14 amino acids. V was shortened by 4 bases and J by 2 bases, with 12 bases between the two germline ends. The CDR3 loop reads CASSSSGVTYEQYF. CDR3 DNA: TGTGCCAGCAGCTCCTCAGGGGTCACCTACGAGCAGTACTTC.

The chain links TRBV7-9 to TRBJ2-7; TRBD2 matches 10 bases. Germline V lookup: CDR1 SEHNR, CDR2 FQNEAQ (reference sequence). V shed 5 bases, J shed 4 bases, and the junction held 11 bases outside the gene matches. The CDR3 is 16 amino acids. Here the CDR3 DNA reads TGTGCCAGCAGCCACCCTTCTAGCGGGAGCCCTTACGAGCAGTACTTC. Encoded protein: CASSHPSSGSPYEQYF.

J is TRBJ2-2 and V is TRBV11-1, with 9 positions matching TRBD1. The CDR3 is 20 residues long. CDR1 is SGHAT and CDR2 is FQDESV in the germline V gene (reference sequence). V shed 0 bases, J shed 4 bases, and the junction held 15 bases outside the gene matches. The CDR3 nucleotides read TGTGCCAGCAGCTTAGCTGGAACCTTGACAGGGGGATATTTCACCGGGGAGCTGTTTTTT. As protein: CASSLAGTLTGGYFTGELFF.